Presented here are 7 T cell receptor beta chains from one specimen sequenced in a study of control samples from healthy donors and cancer patients. This table comes from immunoSEQ multiplex PCR, and its TCRdb copy is limited to in-frame clones, with some not included. This table holds 150,000 or so clones, around 88% found once. The sequencing input was blood. The origin of the receptors is a man younger than 30 in good health.

The chain uses TRBV29-1 and TRBJ2-4; D perhaps matches TRBD1 (5 bases). From germline, CDR1 is SQVTM and CDR2 ANQGSEA. This CDR3 is built from 10 residues. V lost 6 bases and J 5 bases, leaving 5 bases between the germline ends. The CDR3, as DNA: TGCAGCGTGACAGAAAACATTCAGTACTTC. It specifies CSVTENIQYF.

V and J are TRBV12-3 or TRBV12-4 and TRBJ1-1, with D uncertain. V gave up 6 bases and J gave up 7 bases, with 12 bases separating them. There are 12 residues in the CDR3. CDR3 in DNA: TGTGCCAGCAGGGACGGTGGCCTTGAAGCTTTCTTT. It is translated as CASRDGGLEAFF.

This clone was counted a single time. V and J are TRBV28 and TRBJ1-5; the D is unclear. There are 16 residues in the CDR3. Germline CDR1 and CDR2: MDHEN and SYDVKM. Deletions cut 3 bases from V and 1 base from J, with 13 bases between. The CDR3 spells CASSFFGAFSNQPQHF. CDR3 nucleotide sequence: TGTGCCAGCAGTTTTTTTGGTGCCTTCAGCAATCAGCCCCAGCATTTT. Variable domain in full (rest from reference TRBV28 and TRBJ1-5): DVKVTQSSRYLVKRTGEKVFLECVQDMDHENMFWYRQDPGLGLRLIYFSYDVKMKEKGDIPEGYSVSREKKERFSLILESASTNQTSMYLCASSFFGAFSNQPQHFGDGTRLSIL.

As for this clone: At one end the junction does not follow the germline gene, possibly because of a read error. The chain employs TRBV5-4 and TRBJ2-3, with TRBD2 matching over 15 bases. The CDR3 has 12 amino acids. Germline lookup yields CDR1 SGHNT and CDR2 YYREEE (reference sequence). The CDR3 nucleotides are TGTGCCAGCAGCTTTGGACTAGCGGGGGGGAAATTT. Translated, it gives CASSFGLAGGKF.

The DNA for the CDR3 is TGTGCCAGCAGCTTAGACCCCCCCGGGACAGGGCTCGGGAACACTGAAGCTTTCTTT. This encodes CASSLDPPGTGLGNTEAFF. The chain joins TRBV11-3 to TRBJ1-1; 9 nucleotides match TRBD1. With 0 bases clipped from V and 1 base from J, the junction kept 12 bases outside the gene matches. CDR1 is SGHNT and CDR2 is YENEEA in the germline V gene. This CDR3 comprises 19 residues.

The rearrangement uses TRBV18 and TRBJ1-1; D is undetermined. Germline V gene sequence: CDR1 KGHSH, CDR2 LQKENI. V was pared by 5 bases and J by 0 bases, with 16 bases between. The CDR3 consists of 16 residues. In nucleotides, the CDR3 is TGTGCCAGCTCAGGGTCGACCGAAACGATGAACACTGAAGCTTTCTTT. Translated: CASSGSTETMNTEAFF.

Comment on this clone: The sample contains more than one DNA sequence encoding this CDR3. In nucleotides, the CDR3 is TGTGCCAGCAGCGGGACCACTAACTATGGCTACACCTTC. Translating gives CASSGTTNYGYTF. The chain is built from TRBV6-2 or TRBV6-3 and TRBJ1-2; perhaps TRBD1 as D (5 bases). The CDR3 spans 13 residues. Germline V CDR1 and CDR2: MNHEY, SVGEGT. Trimming left V 6 bases short and J 0 bases short, with 8 bases between.